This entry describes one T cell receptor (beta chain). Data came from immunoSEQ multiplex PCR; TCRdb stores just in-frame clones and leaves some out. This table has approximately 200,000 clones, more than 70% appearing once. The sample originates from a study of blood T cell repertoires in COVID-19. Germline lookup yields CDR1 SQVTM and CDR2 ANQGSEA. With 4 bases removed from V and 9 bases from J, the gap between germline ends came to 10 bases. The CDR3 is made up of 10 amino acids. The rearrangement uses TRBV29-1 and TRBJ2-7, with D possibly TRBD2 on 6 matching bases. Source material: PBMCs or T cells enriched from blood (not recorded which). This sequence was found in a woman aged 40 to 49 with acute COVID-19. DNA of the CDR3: TGCAGCGTTGGTGCGGAGGGGCAGTACTTC. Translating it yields CSVGAEGQYF.